This T cell receptor (beta chain) was documented in a study of T-cell memory formation after mild COVID-19. From the 5' RACE reads, TCRdb called clonotypes with MiXCR, one entry per CDR3 protein. The data show about 160,000 distinct CDR3 sequences, around a third seen once. The germline V gene encodes CDR1 DFQATT and CDR2 SNEGSKA (reference sequence). The CDR3 loop spans 14 amino acids. J was trimmed by 4 bases and V by 6 bases; bases with no gene match: 4. Sequencing used PBMCs or a T cell subset sorted from them (not recorded which). The V gene is TRBV20-1, the J gene TRBJ1-6; 9 bases agree with TRBD1. The clonotype was recovered from an adult woman who had mild COVID-19 (a few samples of this study predate the infection). Cell type and time point are not known. CDR3 residues: CSARDREYNSPLHF. For the CDR3, the DNA is TGCAGTGCCAGGGACAGGGAATATAATTCACCCCTCCACTTT.